The 32 T cell receptor beta chains below all came from one sample that was sequenced in a study of CD8+CD57+ T cells in acquired aplastic anemia (dated by TCRdb to the late 2010s). The reads were generated on an Illumina HiSeq 2000. Genomic DNA served as template for TCR beta VDJ combination and CDR3 sequence profiling. The raw public reads went through TCRdb reprocessing: fastp at Q25, MiXCR clone calling, in-frame beta chains kept. Rows with one shared CDR3 protein collapse into an entry with the most common genes and DNA. The sample records a few hundred thousand distinct CDR3 sequences, around three fifths of which are singletons. The ten largest account for 8% of the sample. The sequenced material came from sorted CD4+, CD8+, or CD8+CD57+ T cells (not recorded which) from PBMCs. Receptor source: a human donor with severe aplastic anemia or a healthy control (not recorded which).

This clonotype was counted between two and nine times. The chain uses TRBV7-7 and TRBJ2-2; 11 bases align to TRBD2. Per germline, CDR1 SSHAT and CDR2 FNYEAQ (reference sequence). V lost 5 bases to trimming and J lost 0 bases; unmatched junction nucleotides: 2. The CDR3 contains 16 residues. The CDR3 protein is CASSQGLAANTGELFF. The DNA for the CDR3 is TGTGCCAGCAGCCAGGGACTAGCGGCGAACACCGGGGAGCTGTTTTTT. The whole variable domain, remainder taken from reference TRBV7-7 and TRBJ2-2, is GAGVSQSPRYKVTKRGQDVTLRCDPISSHATLYWYQQALGQGPEFLTYFNYEAQPDKSGLPSDRFSAERPEGSISTLTIQRTEQRDSAMYRCASSQGLAANTGELFFGEGSRLTVL.

Details on this clonotype: The final CDR3 position lacks the conserved phenylalanine or tryptophan, pointing to a likely read error. V usage is TRBV7-3 and J usage is TRBJ2-7; D is possibly TRBD1 or TRBD2 (5 bases each). With 5 bases removed from V and 7 bases from J, the gap between germline ends came to 18 bases. CDR1 and CDR2 (germline): SGHTA, FQGTGA. The CDR3 has 14 amino acids. CDR3 residues: CASSLTGTPREQYL. For the CDR3, the DNA is TGTGCCAGCAGCCTCACGGGGACCCCTAGAGAGCAGTACCTC.

The chain is built from TRBV5-1 and TRBJ2-7; possible D gene TRBD2, 6 bases. CDR1 is SGHRS and CDR2 is YFSETQ in the germline V gene. The V end lost 0 bases, the J end lost 2 bases, and 9 bases lay between the germline ends. The CDR3 runs to 14 residues. CDR3 nucleotide sequence: TGCGCCAGCAGCTTGGAACTAGCCCCCTACGAGCAGTACTTC. Its translation: CASSLELAPYEQYF. Complete variable domain (other parts from reference TRBV5-1 and TRBJ2-7): KAGVTQTPRYLIKTRGQQVTLSCSPISGHRSVSWYQQTPGQGLQFLFEYFSETQRNKGNFPGRFSGRQFSNSRSEMNVSTLELGDSALYLCASSLELAPYEQYFGPGTRLTVT.

Ten or more counts support this clonotype. The chain has TRBV29-1 and TRBJ1-1, with 7 bases matching TRBD1. Unmatched junction bases numbered 14, after V lost 6 bases and J lost 4 bases. The CDR3 totals 15 residues. The germline V gene encodes CDR1 SQVTM and CDR2 ANQGSEA. The CDR3 DNA is TGCAGCGTCCCTGTAGTACGACAGGGAGGCACTGAAGCTTTCTTT. It is translated as CSVPVVRQGGTEAFF.

This clonotype was counted at least ten times. CDR3 in amino acids: CASSQELGQNYGYTF. The CDR3 DNA is TGCGCCAGCAGCCAAGAGTTGGGACAGAACTATGGCTACACCTTC. This sequence joins TRBV4-3 and TRBJ1-2; 7 nucleotides align to TRBD1. J lost 2 bases, V lost 0 bases, and 3 bases had no gene match. Germline V gives CDR1 LGHNA, CDR2 YSLEER. The CDR3 loop spans 15 amino acids.

This chain connects TRBV24-1 to TRBJ1-1, with D unclear. This CDR3 is built from 13 residues. Trimming left V 2 bases short and J 1 base short, with 4 bases between. CDR1 KGHDR and CDR2 SFDVKD come from the germline V gene. For the CDR3, the DNA is TGTGCCACCAGTGATTCCCAGAACACTGAAGCTTTCTTT. Residues: CATSDSQNTEAFF.

This clonotype showed up many times. The V gene is TRBV5-1, the J gene TRBJ2-1; maybe TRBD2 (7 bases). Germline CDR1 reads SGHRS; CDR2 reads YFSETQ. The germline V and J ends were trimmed by 4 bases and 10 bases, with 21 bases remaining between them. This CDR3 region has 15 residues. This CDR3 is CASSRGAGDAWEQFF. In DNA form, the CDR3 reads TGCGCCAGCAGCCGGGGGGCAGGGGATGCGTGGGAGCAGTTCTTC.

The chain has TRBV5-6 and TRBJ2-7, with D unclear. Between the trimmed V and J ends, which lost 2 bases and 0 bases, there was a span of 9 bases. The CDR3 has 14 residues. Germline V gene data show CDR1 as SGHDT and CDR2 as YYEEEE. CDR3 residues: CASSFTDLSYEQYF. DNA of the CDR3: TGTGCCAGCAGCTTTACAGACCTCTCCTACGAGCAGTACTTC. The whole variable domain, filled in from reference TRBV5-6 and TRBJ2-7, reads DAGVTQSPTHLIKTRGQQVTLRCSPKSGHDTVSWYQQALGQGPQFIFQYYEEEERQRGNFPDRFSGHQFPNYSSELNVNALLLGDSALYLCASSFTDLSYEQYFGPGTRLTVT.

The CDR3 sequence: CSVKSRASLCTF. The CDR3 DNA sequence: TGCAGTGTGAAGAGTAGGGCCTCTCTATGTACCTTC. This rearrangement joins TRBV20-1 to TRBJ1-2; D gene ambiguous. The V end was cut by 7 bases, the J end by 14 bases, with 23 bases between. The CDR3 has 12 residues. Germline assignment: CDR1 DFQATT and CDR2 SNEGSKA (reference sequence).

This clonotype has more than one count but fewer than ten. The chain employs TRBV2 and TRBJ2-3; 12 positions match TRBD2. Germline V gives CDR1 SNHLY, CDR2 FYNNEI. CDR3 length equals 17 residues. The V gene end was trimmed by 6 bases and the J gene end by 3 bases; junction bases not matched to a gene: 10. Here the CDR3 DNA reads TGTGCCAGCAGAAGAATCCTAGCGGGGGGGCCGACAGATACGCAGTATTTT. Translation: CASRRILAGGPTDTQYF.

For this clonotype: Possible read error: a much larger clone is one base away. The rearrangement joins TRBV4-2 to TRBJ1-2; D call uncertain. The CDR3 spans 13 residues. Germline lookup yields CDR1 LGHNA and CDR2 YNFKEQ. CDR3 sequence (DNA): TGTGCCAGCAGCCAGGCTTCCGACGCTGGCCACACCTTC. It yields the protein CASSQASDAGHTF.

This rearrangement joins TRBV7-9 to TRBJ2-5, with D perhaps TRBD2 (6 bases). There are 15 residues in the CDR3. Germline V gene lookup returns CDR1 SEHNR and CDR2 FQNEAQ (reference sequence). V was trimmed by 1 base and J by 5 bases, leaving 14 bases between them. The CDR3 spells CASSLGLGGGETQYF. The CDR3 nucleotides read TGTGCCAGCAGCTTAGGACTAGGCGGTGGTGAGACCCAGTACTTC.

The chain joins TRBV27 to TRBJ2-5; D is possibly TRBD1 or TRBD2 (6 bases each). V was shortened by 1 base and J by 4 bases, with 10 bases between the two germline ends. Germline assignment: CDR1 MNHEY and CDR2 SMNVEV (reference sequence). The CDR3 runs 14 residues. Here the CDR3 DNA reads TGTGCCAGCAGTTTATTCGGGGGCGGAGAGACCCAGTACTTC. Translated: CASSLFGGGETQYF.

The gene calls are TRBV2 and TRBJ2-7, with a weak D call TRBD1 (5 bases). The CDR3 spans 15 residues. The germline V gene encodes CDR1 SNHLY and CDR2 FYNNEI. V lost 6 bases and J lost 4, with 19 bases in between. CDR3 sequence: CASRGLVMALYEQYF. The CDR3 nucleotides read TGTGCCAGCAGGGGGCTGGTAATGGCCCTTTACGAGCAGTACTTC.

This clonotype occurred many times. The rearrangement uses TRBV11-2 and TRBJ2-5; D possibly uses TRBD1 or TRBD2 (5 bases each). CDR1 is SGHAT, CDR2 FQNNGV, per germline. The V end lost 0 bases, the J end lost 4 bases, and 12 bases lay between the germline ends. This CDR3 comprises 15 residues. DNA of the CDR3: TGTGCCAGCAGCTTAGATCCGGGGCGACGAGAGACCCAGTACTTC. This gives the protein CASSLDPGRRETQYF. Full variable domain (rest looked up from reference TRBV11-2 and TRBJ2-5): EAGVAQSPRYKIIEKRQSVAFWCNPISGHATLYWYQQILGQGPKLLIQFQNNGVVDDSQLPKDRFSAERLKGVDSTLKIQPAKLEDSAVYLCASSLDPGRRETQYFGPGTRLLVL.

V and J are TRBV15 and TRBJ1-4, with 7 nucleotides matching TRBD1. The CDR3 consists of 15 residues. Germline values: CDR1 LNHNV, CDR2 YYDKDF (reference sequence). J was trimmed by 4 bases and V by 3 bases; bases with no gene match: 5. Here the CDR3 DNA reads TGTGCCACCAGCAGCTTCGACAGGGTTAATGAAAAACTGTTTTTT. Translation: CATSSFDRVNEKLFF.

At least ten counts were recorded for this clonotype. The chain is built from TRBV28 and TRBJ2-7; TRBD1 agrees at 8 bases. Trimming cost V 2 bases and J 9 bases; bases outside gene matches: 12. This CDR3 is built from 15 residues. Germline-derived CDR1 and CDR2 are MDHEN and SYDVKM. The CDR3 sequence is CASSLQGTGGGGQYF. CDR3 nucleotides: TGTGCCAGCAGTTTACAAGGGACAGGAGGTGGGGGGCAGTACTTC.

This clonotype has more than one count but fewer than ten. The V call is TRBV6-5, the J call TRBJ2-1; TRBD2 aligns across 13 bases. CDR3 length: 16 amino acids. CDR1 is MNHEY, CDR2 SVGAGI, per germline. V lost 4 bases, J lost 10 bases, and 10 bases stayed unmatched. The CDR3 region has the DNA TGTGCCAGCAGTTCCCCACTAGCGGGGGGGAATAGAGAGCAGTTCTTC. Its translation: CASSSPLAGGNREQFF.

The gene calls are TRBV5-4 and TRBJ2-2; 12 bases line up with TRBD2. This CDR3 spans 19 amino acids. Germline CDR1 is SGHNT and CDR2 is YYREEE (reference sequence). V lost 2 bases, J lost 0 bases, and 8 bases stayed unmatched. The CDR3 region has the DNA TGTGCCAGCAGCTTAGCTCTCCTAGCGGGAGGGACGAACACCGGGGAGCTGTTTTTT. Its translation is CASSLALLAGGTNTGELFF.

V is TRBV2 and J is TRBJ2-7; a weak D match, TRBD1 (6 bases). The J call is doubtful: the DNA matches TRBJ2-5 better. The CDR3 spans 16 residues. Germline V gene data show CDR1 as SNHLY and CDR2 as FYNNEI. The CDR3 bases are TGTGCCAGCAGAATGGGGGCGCGAAGAGGGCAAGAGACCCAGTACTTC. Protein product: CASRMGARRGQETQYF.

This clonotype was seen many times. V usage is TRBV18 and J usage is TRBJ1-1, with D possibly TRBD1 on 5 matching bases. This CDR3 is built from 13 residues. Trimming stripped 1 base from V and 6 bases from J, with 9 bases between. Germline-derived CDR1 and CDR2 are KGHSH and LQKENI. CDR3 in amino acids: CASSPQGEAEAFF. In DNA, the CDR3 is TGTGCCAGCTCACCACAAGGGGAGGCTGAAGCTTTCTTT.

This clonotype was counted a few times. The chain couples TRBV10-2 to TRBJ1-5; no reliable D call. This CDR3 comprises 12 residues. Germline CDR1 reads WSHSY; CDR2 reads SAAADI. Trimming took off 2 bases at V and 6 bases at J, with 5 bases between the two ends. The CDR3 spells CASSEAGQPQHF. The CDR3 DNA sequence: TGCGCCAGCAGTGAGGCGGGTCAGCCCCAGCATTTT.

The gene calls are TRBV5-6 and TRBJ2-5; 7 nucleotides agree with TRBD1. The CDR3 covers 16 residues. In germline, CDR1 is SGHDT, CDR2 YYEEEE. V shed 4 bases and J 0 bases; nucleotides not matched to a gene: 9. The CDR3 DNA reads as TGTGCCAGCAGCCAATCTCGGGACAGCTACCAAGAGACCCAGTACTTC. Translation: CASSQSRDSYQETQYF.

Ten or more counts support this clonotype. The rearrangement joins TRBV6-5 to TRBJ1-2; D perhaps matches TRBD1 (5 bases). Germline V gene sequence: CDR1 MNHEY, CDR2 SVGAGI. The length of the CDR3 is 15 residues. Trimming pared 3 bases from V and 3 bases from J, leaving 14 bases between. This CDR3 is CASSYFGKGDYGYTF. CDR3 DNA sequence: TGTGCCAGCAGTTATTTTGGGAAAGGGGACTATGGCTACACCTTC.

The chain employs TRBV2 and TRBJ2-7, with D perhaps being TRBD1 or TRBD2 (6 bases each). Looked up from germline, CDR1 is SNHLY and CDR2 is FYNNEI. V was trimmed by 7 bases and J by 7 bases, leaving 11 bases between them. This CDR3 comprises 11 residues. The CDR3 region is CASIGGLEQYF. DNA of the CDR3: TGTGCCAGCATAGGGGGGCTGGAGCAGTACTTC. The whole variable domain, remainder taken from reference TRBV2 and TRBJ2-7, is EPEVTQTPSHQVTQMGQEVILRCVPISNHLYFYWYRQILGQKVEFLVSFYNNEISEKSEIFDDQFSVERPDGSNFTLKIRSTKLEDSAMYFCASIGGLEQYFGPGTRLTVT.

The chain has TRBV9 and TRBJ2-4; D not certain. Per the germline V gene, CDR1 is SGDLS and CDR2 is YYNGEE. Trimming took off 4 bases at V and 2 bases at J, with 7 bases between the two ends. The CDR3 has 13 residues. CDR3 region: CASSPQSKNIQYF. The CDR3 DNA sequence: TGTGCCAGCAGCCCCCAATCCAAAAACATTCAGTACTTC.

The V and J genes are TRBV15 and TRBJ2-3, with 7 bases aligning to TRBD1. This CDR3 has 15 amino acids. From germline, CDR1 is LNHNV and CDR2 YYDKDF (reference sequence). Germline trimming cut 1 base from V and 2 bases from J; bases unmatched to any gene: 3. The CDR3 DNA sequence: TGTGCCACCAGCAGAGGACAGGGTAACACAGATACGCAGTATTTT. It encodes CATSRGQGNTDTQYF.

This clonotype was seen many times. The rearrangement uses TRBV5-1 and TRBJ1-1; 9 bases agree with TRBD1. The CDR3 runs 15 residues. The V segment lost 0 bases and the J segment 4 bases; nucleotides outside the gene matches: 4. Per germline, CDR1 SGHRS and CDR2 YFSETQ. The CDR3 loop is CASSLADRGGTEAFF. CDR3 bases: TGCGCCAGCAGCTTGGCGGACAGGGGCGGCACTGAAGCTTTCTTT.

This clonotype was picked up many times. The chain employs TRBV5-6 and TRBJ2-6; D not resolved. Germline assignment: CDR1 SGHDT and CDR2 YYEEEE. Trimming shortened V by 1 base and J by 0 bases, and 8 bases separated the two germline ends. The CDR3 totals 16 residues. CDR3: CASSLLRISGANVLTF. The CDR3 DNA is TGTGCCAGCAGCTTGCTACGGATCTCTGGGGCCAACGTCCTGACTTTC.

The chain recombines TRBV5-5 with TRBJ1-1; 7 nucleotides agree with TRBD1. Germline CDR1 SGHKS, CDR2 YYEKEE (reference sequence). The CDR3 spans 19 residues. V lost 5 bases, J lost 0 bases, and 19 bases stayed unmatched. The CDR3 nucleotides read TGTGCCAGCAGTTACTTGTTCTGGGACAGCGGGAACATGAACACTGAAGCTTTCTTT. Translation: CASSYLFWDSGNMNTEAFF.

The rearrangement links TRBV10-3 to TRBJ2-2; 9 bases align to TRBD2. Germline CDR1 ENHRY, CDR2 SYGVKD. There are 13 residues in the CDR3. Germline trimming cut 9 bases from V and 7 bases from J; bases unmatched to any gene: 6. The CDR3, as DNA: TGTGCCATGAAGACTAGCGGACGCGGGGAGCTGTTTTTT. This gives the protein CAMKTSGRGELFF.

This clonotype was seen a few times. The rearrangement joins TRBV2 to TRBJ1-5, with 10 bases identical to TRBD1. The CDR3 covers 15 residues. After removal of 7 bases from V and 7 bases from J, the junction contained 10 bases not matched to a gene. Germline V lookup: CDR1 SNHLY, CDR2 FYNNEI. CDR3: CASKGGTGVIQPQHF. CDR3 in DNA: TGTGCCAGCAAAGGTGGGACAGGGGTCATCCAGCCCCAGCATTTT. Combining the CDR3 with reference TRBV2 and TRBJ1-5 gives the whole variable domain EPEVTQTPSHQVTQMGQEVILRCVPISNHLYFYWYRQILGQKVEFLVSFYNNEISEKSEIFDDQFSVERPDGSNFTLKIRSTKLEDSAMYFCASKGGTGVIQPQHFGDGTRLSIL.